The clone carrying this T cell receptor (beta chain) was counted a few times. Amplification by 5'RACE using constant-segment primers produced TCR alpha and TCR beta cDNA libraries that carried sample barcodes and UMIs. TCRdb re-called the 5' RACE reads through MiXCR, storing one row per CDR3 protein. Here the sample spans 84,000 or so distinct CDR3 sequences, around 14% being singletons. This sample stems from a study of T-cell memory formation after mild COVID-19. V shed 3 bases and J 4 bases; nucleotides not matched to a gene: 10. The germline CDR1 and CDR2 sequences are SGHVS and FNYEAQ. The CDR3 runs to 17 residues.

The sequence was obtained from an adult woman who had mild COVID-19 (a few samples of this study predate the infection). Cell type and time point are not known. Input material: PBMCs or a T cell subset sorted from them (not recorded which). The chain combines TRBV7-6 with TRBJ2-1, with 9 bases lining up with TRBD2. The CDR3: CASSFSAGGRGYNEQFF. As DNA, the CDR3 is TGTGCCAGCAGCTTCTCTGCGGGAGGGAGGGGTTACAATGAGCAGTTCTTC. The variable domain in full, completed from reference TRBV7-6 and TRBJ2-1, reads GAGVSQSPRYKVTKRGQDVALRCDPISGHVSLYWYRQALGQGPEFLTYFNYEAQQDKSGLPNDRFSAERPEGSISTLTIQRTEQRDSAMYRCASSFSAGGRGYNEQFFGPGTRLTVL.